The next 28 T cell receptor beta chains were all read from a single sample in a study of CD8 T cells in Susac syndrome. With random hexamers, about 0.5 to 1 ug RNA was reverse transcribed. TCRdb re-analysed the immunoSEQ multiplex PCR reads in MiXCR, keeping a single row per CDR3 protein. The sample carries fewer than 85,000 distinct CDR3 sequences, around 96% recorded once. Material for sequencing was CD8+ T cells from PBMCs. These receptors were taken from a human donor with multiple sclerosis.

DNA of the CDR3: TGTGCCACCAGCAGAGATGAAGGGGCGGGTCAAGGCTACACCTTC. This encodes CATSRDEGAGQGYTF. The V and J genes are TRBV15 and TRBJ1-2; D is possibly TRBD1 (5 bases). The germline V gene encodes CDR1 LNHNV and CDR2 YYDKDF (reference sequence). The ends were cut back, 0 bases at V and 8 bases at J, with 16 bases in the middle. The length of the CDR3 is 15 residues.

The chain employs TRBV20-1 and TRBJ1-5; possibly TRBD1 for D (6 bases). Trimming left V 1 base short and J 2 bases short, with 12 bases between. CDR1 and CDR2 (germline): DFQATT, SNEGSKA (reference sequence). This CDR3 is 15 amino acids long. The CDR3 is CSARVPGGRNQPQHF. CDR3 bases: TGCAGTGCTAGAGTTCCCGGGGGCCGCAATCAGCCCCAGCATTTT.

This chain uses TRBV7-9 with TRBJ2-7, with D hard to call. Germline lookup yields CDR1 SEHNR and CDR2 FQNEAQ (reference sequence). The V and J ends lost 4 bases and 3 bases respectively, with 10 bases between them. This CDR3 is built from 13 residues. The CDR3 spells CASSSRSDYEQYF. The DNA of the CDR3 is TGTGCCAGCAGCTCCCGCTCAGACTACGAGCAGTACTTC. Drawing the rest from reference TRBV7-9 and TRBJ2-7, the complete variable domain is DTGVSQNPRHKITKRGQNVTFRCDPISEHNRLYWYRQTLGQGPEFLTYFQNEAQLEKSRLLSDRFSAERPKGSFSTLEIQRTEQGDSAMYLCASSSRSDYEQYFGPGTRLTVT.

This chain uses TRBV3-1 with TRBJ2-1; either TRBD1 or TRBD2 may fit D (5 bases each). The CDR3 contains 14 residues. Germline assignment: CDR1 LGHDT and CDR2 YNNKEL (reference sequence). Trimming removed 0 bases at V and 8 bases at J, with 11 bases between. The CDR3 is CASSQDSTGHEQFF. For the CDR3, the DNA is TGTGCCAGCAGCCAAGATTCGACGGGACATGAGCAGTTCTTC.

This clonotype is a singleton in its sample. This sequence joins TRBV6-2 or TRBV6-3 and TRBJ2-2, with a weak D call TRBD1 (5 bases). Germline CDR1 is MNHEY and CDR2 is SVGEGT. This CDR3 contains 12 residues. V dropped 7 bases and J dropped 7 bases, with 10 bases sitting between them. CDR3 nucleotide sequence: TGTGCCAGCATCTCAGGGCACGGGGAGCTGTTTTTT. Its protein product is CASISGHGELFF.

This rearrangement joins TRBV13 to TRBJ1-1, with a weak D call TRBD1 (5 bases). Trimming took off 5 bases at V and 6 bases at J, with 13 bases between the two ends. The CDR3 consists of 13 residues. Looked up from germline, CDR1 is PRHDT and CDR2 is FYEKMQ (reference sequence). CDR3 sequence reads: CASSSVRGAEAFF. The CDR3 region has the DNA TGTGCCAGCAGCAGCGTAAGGGGAGCTGAAGCTTTCTTT.

The chain combines TRBV12-3 or TRBV12-4 with TRBJ2-3, with 7 positions matching TRBD2. This CDR3 has 15 residues. The V segment lost 3 bases and the J segment 4 bases; nucleotides outside the gene matches: 7. CDR3 nucleotides: TGTGCCAGCAGTTTCCGGCGGGAGCTCCCAGATACGCAGTATTTT. Translation: CASSFRRELPDTQYF.

The chain employs TRBV12-3 or TRBV12-4 and TRBJ2-3; D gene ambiguous. The V end was cut by 4 bases, the J end by 6 bases, with 8 bases between. The CDR3 sequence is 12 residues long. The CDR3: CASSSPQDTQYF. The CDR3 DNA reads TGTGCCAGCAGTTCGCCCCAGGATACGCAGTATTTT.

The chain is built from TRBV7-9 and TRBJ2-7; 9 bases agree with TRBD1. Germline V gene sequence: CDR1 SEHNR, CDR2 FQNEAQ (reference sequence). This CDR3 contains 15 residues. Trimming at V came to 5 bases and at J to 0 bases, leaving 5 bases not matched to a gene. The CDR3 region has the DNA TGTGCCAGCAGCCTCCAGACAGGGGGCTCCTACGAGCAGTACTTC. It yields the protein CASSLQTGGSYEQYF.

This chain connects TRBV5-1 to TRBJ2-7; the match to TRBD1 covers 8 bases. After removal of 4 bases from V and 3 bases from J, the junction contained 6 bases not matched to a gene. CDR1 and CDR2 from the germline V gene are SGHRS and YFSETQ. CDR3 length equals 14 residues. In nucleotides, the CDR3 is TGCGCCAGCAGCCCCGGACAGGGTTTCTACGAGCAGTACTTC. Amino acid sequence: CASSPGQGFYEQYF.

The rearrangement links TRBV6-6 to TRBJ1-5; TRBD1 agrees at 7 bases. This CDR3 spans 16 amino acids. Germline V gene lookup returns CDR1 MNHNY and CDR2 SVGAGI (reference sequence). The V gene end was trimmed by 2 bases and the J gene end by 4 bases; junction bases not matched to a gene: 8. CDR3 region: CASSYGGQPINQPQHF. The CDR3 nucleotides are TGTGCCAGCAGTTACGGGGGACAGCCGATTAATCAGCCCCAGCATTTT.

This rearrangement joins TRBV30 to TRBJ1-1; a possible D gene is TRBD1 (6 bases). V was clipped by 3 bases and J by 6 bases, with 11 bases between them. The CDR3 sequence is 12 residues long. Germline loops: CDR1 GTSNPN, CDR2 SVGIG (reference sequence). CDR3 protein: CAWRPGASEAFF. The CDR3 nucleotides read TGTGCCTGGAGACCGGGGGCCTCTGAAGCTTTCTTT.

The chain uses TRBV18 and TRBJ1-1, with TRBD1 identical over 7 bases. The CDR3 has 15 amino acids. The V and J ends lost 8 bases and 0 bases, in that order; junction bases with no gene match: 9. Per germline, CDR1 KGHSH and CDR2 LQKENI. CDR3 in DNA: TGTGCCAGCCAGGCGGGACAGCCCATGAACACTGAAGCTTTCTTT. This sequence encodes CASQAGQPMNTEAFF.

The chain uses TRBV6-2 or TRBV6-3 and TRBJ2-6; 8 bases agree with TRBD1. CDR1 is MNHEY, CDR2 SVGEGT, per germline. The CDR3 consists of 19 residues. V dropped 2 bases and J dropped 4; count of bases not matched to a gene: 13. The CDR3 loop is CASSYRTGQGPLGANVLTF. The CDR3, as DNA: TGTGCCAGCAGTTACCGGACCGGACAGGGTCCCTTGGGGGCCAACGTCCTGACTTTC.

The V gene is TRBV6-5, the J gene TRBJ2-7, with 9 bases fitting TRBD1. The CDR3 covers 13 residues. CDR1 and CDR2 from the germline V gene are MNHEY and SVGAGI. V trimming: 6 bases; J trimming: 2 bases; junction bases outside the gene matches: 2. This chain's CDR3 is CASSGTGPYEQYF. The CDR3 DNA sequence: TGTGCCAGCAGCGGGACAGGGCCCTACGAGCAGTACTTC.

This chain links TRBV5-1 with TRBJ1-2; D remains ambiguous. Germline values: CDR1 SGHRS, CDR2 YFSETQ. Trimming shortened V by 3 bases and J by 6 bases, and 12 bases separated the two germline ends. This CDR3 spans 13 amino acids. The CDR3, as DNA: TGCGCCAGCAGCTCGCATTCAATGAATGGCTACACCTTC. This codes for CASSSHSMNGYTF.

The chain links TRBV27 to TRBJ2-7; D possibly corresponds to TRBD1 (5 bases). This CDR3 spans 14 amino acids. V shed 6 bases and J shed 6 bases, with 18 bases lying between them. Germline-derived CDR1 and CDR2 are MNHEY and SMNVEV (reference sequence). The chain's CDR3 is CASSFKRQSIEQYF. The CDR3 DNA follows: TGTGCCAGCAGCTTTAAAAGACAGTCCATCGAGCAGTACTTC.

The rearrangement uses TRBV27 and TRBJ1-4, with 10 bases lining up with TRBD1. This CDR3 spans 15 amino acids. V dropped 5 bases and J dropped 7; count of bases not matched to a gene: 7. The germline CDR1 and CDR2 sequences are MNHEY and SMNVEV (reference sequence). CDR3 loop: CASSPLTGGPEKLFF. CDR3 sequence (DNA): TGTGCCAGCAGTCCCCTGACAGGGGGCCCTGAAAAACTGTTTTTT.

This chain joins TRBV18 and TRBJ2-5, with 9 nucleotides matching TRBD1. This CDR3 has 14 residues. The ends lost 3 bases at V and 1 base at J; junction bases unmatched: 0. In germline, CDR1 is KGHSH, CDR2 LQKENI. CDR3 in DNA: TGTGCCAGCTCACCGGACAGGGGCCAAGAGACCCAGTACTTC. This encodes CASSPDRGQETQYF.

The chain uses TRBV5-4 and TRBJ2-2; tentative D call: TRBD2 (5 bases). The ends were cut back, 0 bases at V and 7 bases at J, with 13 bases in the middle. CDR3 length equals 15 residues. Germline CDR1 is SGHNT and CDR2 is YYREEE (reference sequence). In nucleotides, the CDR3 is TGTGCCAGCAGCTTGGCGGCTAGCTTCGACGGGGAGCTGTTTTTT. Protein product: CASSLAASFDGELFF.

The CDR3 spells CASSGGLNNEQFF. CDR3 sequence (DNA): TGTGCCAGCAGCGGGGGGCTTAACAATGAGCAGTTCTTC. The V and J genes are TRBV9 and TRBJ2-1; perhaps TRBD1 as D (6 bases). From germline, CDR1 is SGDLS and CDR2 YYNGEE. The CDR3 spans 13 residues. The ends were cut back, 3 bases at V and 5 bases at J, with 9 bases in the middle. Supplemented by reference TRBV9 and TRBJ2-1, the full variable domain reads DSGVTQTPKHLITATGQRVTLRCSPRSGDLSVYWYQQSLDQGLQFLIQYYNGEERAKGNILERFSAQQFPDLHSELNLSSLELGDSALYFCASSGGLNNEQFFGPGTRLTVL.

The chain joins TRBV19 to TRBJ2-7, with TRBD1 as a possible D gene (5 bases). V was pared by 3 bases and J by 3 bases, with 9 bases between. The CDR3 has 13 residues. Germline lookup yields CDR1 LNHDA and CDR2 SQIVND (reference sequence). The CDR3 loop reads CASSMFQGYEQYF. As DNA, the CDR3 is TGTGCCAGTAGTATGTTTCAGGGCTACGAGCAGTACTTC.

V is TRBV5-1 and J is TRBJ2-7; the D gene is possibly TRBD1 (6 bases). The CDR3 extends over 14 amino acids. CDR1 and CDR2 from the germline V gene are SGHRS and YFSETQ. Trimming took 2 bases from V and 0 from J, leaving 9 bases between them. CDR3 amino acids: CASSFRGTSYEQYF. CDR3 DNA: TGCGCCAGCAGCTTCAGGGGAACCTCCTACGAGCAGTACTTC.

The chain joins TRBV27 to TRBJ2-7, with D unresolved. This CDR3 contains 13 residues. From germline, CDR1 is MNHEY and CDR2 SMNVEV (reference sequence). V lost 2 bases to trimming and J lost 4 bases, with 9 bases between them. The CDR3 coding sequence is TGTGCCAGCAGTTTAAGGCAGACTTACGAGCAGTACTTC. Its protein is CASSLRQTYEQYF.

This clonotype was detected only a few times. The chain combines TRBV27 with TRBJ1-1; D is ambiguous. The length of the CDR3 is 12 residues. Germline V gene sequence: CDR1 MNHEY, CDR2 SMNVEV (reference sequence). Trimming took off 3 bases at V and 1 base at J, with 3 bases between the two ends. CDR3 residues: CASSFGNTEAFF. The CDR3 region has the DNA TGTGCCAGCAGTTTCGGGAACACTGAAGCTTTCTTT.

The V and J genes are TRBV5-1 and TRBJ2-7; D ambiguous. There are 14 residues in the CDR3. Trimming removed 0 bases from V and 0 bases from J, with 7 bases in between. Germline CDR1 SGHRS, CDR2 YFSETQ. DNA for the CDR3: TGCGCCAGCAGCTTGGGGCAGGACTCCTACGAGCAGTACTTC. Residues: CASSLGQDSYEQYF.

This chain links TRBV12-3 or TRBV12-4 with TRBJ2-7, with D possibly matching TRBD2 (6 bases). This CDR3 is 14 amino acids long. V shed 6 bases and J shed 4 bases, with 16 bases lying between them. The CDR3 region is CASSRDTGLYEQYF. CDR3 bases: TGTGCCAGCAGCCGAGATACGGGACTTTACGAGCAGTACTTC.

This sequence joins TRBV13 and TRBJ2-2; 14 nucleotides align to TRBD2. The CDR3 runs to 19 residues. The germline V gene has CDR1 PRHDT and CDR2 FYEKMQ (reference sequence). V lost 0 bases and J lost 4; bases outside the gene matches: 7. The CDR3 sequence is CASSLGGTSGRDGTGELFF. The CDR3 DNA sequence: TGTGCCAGCAGCTTAGGAGGGACTAGCGGGAGAGACGGCACCGGGGAGCTGTTTTTT.